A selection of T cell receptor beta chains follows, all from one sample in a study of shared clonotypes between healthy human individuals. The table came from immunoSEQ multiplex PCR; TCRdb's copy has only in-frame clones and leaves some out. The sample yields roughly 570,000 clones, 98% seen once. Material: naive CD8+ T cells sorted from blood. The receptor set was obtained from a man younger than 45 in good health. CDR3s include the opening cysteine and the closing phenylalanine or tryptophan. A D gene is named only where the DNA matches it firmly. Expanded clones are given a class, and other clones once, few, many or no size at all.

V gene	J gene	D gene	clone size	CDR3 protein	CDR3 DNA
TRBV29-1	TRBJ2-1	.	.	CSVSPQGTTTSEQFF	TGCAGCGTTTCACCCCAGGGTACTACTACAAGTGAGCAGTTCTTC
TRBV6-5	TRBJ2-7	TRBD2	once	CASSSSSGVYEQYF	TGTGCCAGCAGTTCCTCTAGCGGGGTTTACGAGCAGTACTTC
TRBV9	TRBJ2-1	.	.	CASSGGRGYNEQFF	TGTGCCAGCAGCGGTGGACGTGGCTACAATGAGCAGTTCTTC
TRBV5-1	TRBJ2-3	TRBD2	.	CASSELAESALGTDTQYF	TGCGCCAGCAGCGAACTAGCGGAGTCGGCTTTAGGCACAGATACGCAGTATTTT
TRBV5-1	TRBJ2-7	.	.	CASSLLGSYEQYF	TGCGCCAGCAGCTTGTTAGGATCTTACGAGCAGTACTTC
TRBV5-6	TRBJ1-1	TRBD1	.	CASSLGDSEAFF	TGTGCCAGCAGCTTGGGGGACAGTGAAGCTTTCTTT
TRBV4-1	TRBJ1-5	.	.	CASSQDRRGNQPQHF	TGCGCCAGCAGCCAAGATCGCAGGGGCAATCAGCCCCAGCATTTT
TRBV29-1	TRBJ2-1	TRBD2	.	CRKKGRESSYNEQFF	TGCAGAAAAAAGGGGCGGGAGAGCTCCTACAATGAGCAGTTCTTC
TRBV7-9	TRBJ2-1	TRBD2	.	CASSRTSGAYNEQFF	TGTGCCAGCAGCCGCACTAGCGGCGCTTACAATGAGCAGTTCTTC
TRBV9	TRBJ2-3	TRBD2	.	CASSVRTSGNTDTQYF	TGTGCCAGCAGCGTTCGGACTAGCGGAAACACAGATACGCAGTATTTT
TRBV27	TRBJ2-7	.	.	CASGTGRWDYEQYF	TGTGCCAGCGGGACGGGCCGCTGGGACTACGAGCAGTACTTC
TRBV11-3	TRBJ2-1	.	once	CASSLEGGDEQFF	TGTGCCAGCAGCTTAGAGGGGGGCGATGAGCAGTTCTTC
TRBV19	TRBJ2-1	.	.	CASSARLVINEQFF	TGTGCCAGTAGTGCTAGACTAGTGATCAATGAGCAGTTCTTC
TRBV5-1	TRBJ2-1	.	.	CASSLEGGLDEQFF	TGCGCCAGCAGCTTGGAGGGAGGCCTTGATGAGCAGTTCTTC
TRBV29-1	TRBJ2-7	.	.	CSVGPFMGGYEQYF	TGCAGCGTGGGCCCCTTCATGGGTGGTTACGAGCAGTACTTC
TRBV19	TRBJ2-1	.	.	CASSHGNEQFF	TGTGCCAGTAGTCACGGGAATGAGCAGTTCTTC
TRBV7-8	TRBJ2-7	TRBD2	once	CASSPSGTILYEQYF	TGTGCCAGCAGCCCGAGCGGGACGATCCTCTACGAGCAGTACTTC
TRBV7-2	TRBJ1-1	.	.	CASSSWTGMNTEAFF	TGTGCCAGCAGCTCATGGACGGGAATGAACACTGAAGCTTTCTTT
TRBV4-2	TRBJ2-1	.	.	CASSQEPPGHSYNEQFF	TGTGCCAGCAGCCAAGAACCACCGGGACACTCCTACAATGAGCAGTTCTTC
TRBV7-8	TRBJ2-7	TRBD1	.	CASSLAPWDRANEQYF	TGTGCCAGCAGCTTAGCGCCCTGGGACAGGGCTAACGAGCAGTACTTC
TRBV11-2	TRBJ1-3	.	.	CASSLGRVSGSGNTIYF	TGTGCCAGCAGCTTAGGAAGGGTGTCAGGGTCTGGAAACACCATATATTTT
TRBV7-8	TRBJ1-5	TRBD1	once	CASSLAPTGGREPQHF	TGTGCCAGCAGCTTAGCGCCCACAGGGGGCAGGGAGCCCCAGCATTTT
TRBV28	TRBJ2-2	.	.	CASSLPSWGEAGELFF	TGTGCCAGCAGTTTGCCCTCTTGGGGGGAGGCCGGGGAGCTGTTTTTT
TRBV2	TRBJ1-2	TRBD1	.	CASTGVRTGSNYGYTF	TGTGCCAGCACGGGAGTAAGGACAGGGAGTAACTATGGCTACACCTTC
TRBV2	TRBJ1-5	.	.	CALRDPGANQPQHF	TGTGCCCTGCGGGACCCCGGGGCGAATCAGCCCCAGCATTTT
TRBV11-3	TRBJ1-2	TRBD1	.	CASSLDQGQGSNYGYTF	TGTGCCAGCAGCTTAGATCAAGGACAGGGGTCTAACTATGGCTACACCTTC
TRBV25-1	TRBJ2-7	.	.	CASSEVGGTEYEQYF	TGTGCCAGCAGTGAAGTCGGAGGGACAGAATACGAGCAGTACTTC
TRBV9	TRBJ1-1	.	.	CASSAETVWGTEAFF	TGTGCCAGCAGCGCCGAAACGGTCTGGGGCACTGAAGCTTTCTTT
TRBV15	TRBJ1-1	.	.	CATSRDSGEAFF	TGTGCCACCAGCAGAGATAGCGGCGAAGCTTTCTTT
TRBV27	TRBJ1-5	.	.	CASSPLQMISNQPQHF	TGTGCCAGCAGTCCACTTCAAATGATTAGCAATCAGCCCCAGCATTTT
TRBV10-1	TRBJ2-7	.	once	CASSEESTASQYF	TGCGCCAGCAGTGAGGAAAGTACGGCTAGTCAGTACTTC
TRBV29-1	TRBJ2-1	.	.	CSVEDRGLGVAYNEQFF	TGCAGCGTTGAAGACCGTGGTTTAGGGGTAGCCTACAATGAGCAGTTCTTC
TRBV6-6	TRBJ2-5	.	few	CASSYSRTTQETQYF	TGTGCCAGCAGTTACTCGAGGACTACACAAGAGACCCAGTACTTC
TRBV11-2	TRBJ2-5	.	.	CASSFRGQEETQYF	TGTGCCAGCAGCTTCCGGGGGCAGGAGGAGACCCAGTACTTC
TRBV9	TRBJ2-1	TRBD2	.	CASNDPTSDFYNEQFF	TGTGCCAGCAACGACCCCACTAGCGACTTCTACAATGAGCAGTTCTTC
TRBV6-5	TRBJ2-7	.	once	CASSYSWTYEQYF	TGTGCCAGCAGTTACTCATGGACCTACGAGCAGTACTTC
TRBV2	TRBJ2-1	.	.	CASRADGSSYNEQFF	TGTGCCAGCAGAGCGGACGGAAGCTCCTACAATGAGCAGTTCTTC
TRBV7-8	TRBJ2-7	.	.	CASSLERPPHYEQYF	TGTGCCAGCAGCTTAGAACGACCCCCTCACTACGAGCAGTACTTC
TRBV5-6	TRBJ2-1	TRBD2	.	CASSLGGRLYNEQFF	TGTGCCAGCAGCTTGGGCGGGAGGTTGTACAATGAGCAGTTCTTC
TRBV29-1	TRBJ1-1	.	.	CSVEGTEAFF	TGCAGCGTTGAAGGGACAGAAGCTTTCTTT
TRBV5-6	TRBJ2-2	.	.	CASSEEHKLNTGELFF	TGTGCCAGCAGCGAAGAACATAAACTTAACACCGGGGAGCTGTTTTTT
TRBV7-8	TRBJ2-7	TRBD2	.	CASSPGLAGVSEQYF	TGTGCCAGCAGCCCAGGACTAGCGGGAGTTTCCGAGCAGTACTTC
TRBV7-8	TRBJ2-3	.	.	CASSRSGTSYTDTQYF	TGTGCCAGCAGCAGATCCGGGACTTCTTACACAGATACGCAGTATTTT
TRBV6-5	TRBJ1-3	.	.	CASSQEGNTIYF	TGTGCCAGCAGCCAGGAGGGAAACACCATATATTTT
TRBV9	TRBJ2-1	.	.	CASSVEEQLYNEQFF	TGTGCCAGCAGCGTAGAGGAGCAACTATACAATGAGCAGTTCTTC
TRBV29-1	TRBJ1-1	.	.	CSVPQGSNTEAFF	TGCAGCGTCCCACAGGGATCGAACACTGAAGCTTTCTTT
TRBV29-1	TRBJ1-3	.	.	CSAASFQAPTIYF	TGCAGCGCCGCTAGTTTTCAAGCCCCCACCATATATTTT
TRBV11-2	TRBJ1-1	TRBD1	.	CASSPRTGENTEAFF	TGTGCCAGCAGCCCTAGGACAGGGGAGAACACTGAAGCTTTCTTT
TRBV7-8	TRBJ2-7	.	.	CASSPTLWEPYEQYF	TGTGCCAGCAGTCCGACATTGTGGGAACCCTACGAGCAGTACTTC
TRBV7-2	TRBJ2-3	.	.	CASSPWQAESADTQYF	TGTGCCAGCAGCCCGTGGCAGGCGGAGAGCGCAGATACGCAGTATTTT
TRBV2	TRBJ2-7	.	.	CASTKGVLTTYEQYF	TGTGCCAGCACCAAGGGGGTCCTTACCACCTACGAGCAGTACTTC
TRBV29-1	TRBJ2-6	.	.	CSVEPGHGANVLTF	TGCAGCGTTGAACCCGGACACGGGGCCAACGTCCTGACTTTC
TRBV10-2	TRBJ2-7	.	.	CASTQGSRSYEQYF	TGCGCCAGCACCCAGGGTAGCCGCTCCTACGAGCAGTACTTC